The 20 T cell receptor beta chains below all came from one sample that was sequenced in a study of blood T cell repertoires in COVID-19. Produced via immunoSEQ multiplex PCR; TCRdb's table is partial and in-frame only. The data show more than 200,000 clones, with 88% seen just once and around 2.9% held by the top ten. Source material: peripheral blood. Every receptor here comes from a woman aged 55 to 70 with acute or convalescent COVID-19.

This clone was detected once. The rearrangement uses TRBV11-2 and TRBJ2-4, with a weak D call TRBD2 (6 bases). CDR1 SGHAT and CDR2 FQNNGV come from the germline V gene. This CDR3 has 15 amino acids. Between the trimmed V and J ends, which lost 1 base and 4 bases, there was a span of 11 bases. The DNA for the CDR3 is TGTGCCAGCAGCTTAGTTCTAGCGCAGAAAAACATTCAGTACTTC. The encoded protein is CASSLVLAQKNIQYF.

The chain employs TRBV7-2 and TRBJ2-7; 15 positions agree with TRBD2. The CDR3 totals 17 residues. Germline V gene data show CDR1 as SGHTA and CDR2 as FQGNSA. The J segment lost 4 bases and the V segment lost 5 bases, leaving 9 bases of the junction unmatched. The CDR3 is CASSPRGTSGRPYEQYF. CDR3 sequence (DNA): TGTGCCAGCAGCCCTAGGGGGACTAGCGGGAGGCCTTACGAGCAGTACTTC.

The chain employs TRBV25-1 and TRBJ1-2; D not resolved. The length of the CDR3 is 14 residues. Between the trimmed V and J ends, which lost 3 bases and 4 bases, there was a span of 12 bases. Germline CDR1 is MGHDK and CDR2 is SYGVNS. The DNA for the CDR3 is TGTGCCAGCAGTGACCCCGGGAGGTTCTATGGCTACACCTTC. Encoded protein: CASSDPGRFYGYTF.

This chain joins TRBV30 and TRBJ1-6; possible D gene TRBD1, 6 bases. CDR3 length: 14 residues. Germline V gene lookup returns CDR1 GTSNPN and CDR2 SVGIG (reference sequence). Between the trimmed V and J ends, which lost 0 bases and 4 bases, there was a span of 7 bases. The DNA of the CDR3 is TGTGCCTGGAGTGTACAGGGTTATAATTCACCCCTCCACTTT. It translates to CAWSVQGYNSPLHF.

The chain couples TRBV19 to TRBJ1-4, with 7 bases fitting TRBD1. The CDR3 runs to 13 residues. Looked up from germline, CDR1 is LNHDA and CDR2 is SQIVND (reference sequence). Germline trimming cut 6 bases from V and 7 bases from J; bases unmatched to any gene: 5. This CDR3 is CASRVQGTEKLFF. The CDR3 DNA sequence: TGTGCCAGTAGAGTACAGGGGACTGAAAAACTGTTTTTT.

The chain couples TRBV19 to TRBJ1-5, with D maybe TRBD1 (5 bases). CDR1 is LNHDA and CDR2 is SQIVND in the germline V gene (reference sequence). This CDR3 is 14 amino acids long. The V and J ends lost 10 bases and 3 bases respectively, with 16 bases between them. The CDR3 spells CATGARAFNQPQHF. In DNA form, the CDR3 reads TGTGCCACCGGCGCCAGGGCTTTCAATCAGCCCCAGCATTTT.

V is TRBV11-3 and J is TRBJ2-1; D perhaps matches TRBD2 (6 bases). The CDR3 is made up of 15 amino acids. From germline, CDR1 is SGHNT and CDR2 YENEEA. V was clipped by 5 bases and J by 5 bases, with 16 bases between them. The DNA of the CDR3 is TGTGCCAGCAGCCTGACTAGAAGGTCGGACAATGAGCAGTTCTTC. It specifies CASSLTRRSDNEQFF.

This sequence joins TRBV18 and TRBJ1-5, with 12 bases that match TRBD1. The CDR3 has 15 residues. J was trimmed by 7 bases and V by 4 bases; bases with no gene match: 5. CDR1 is KGHSH, CDR2 LQKENI, per germline. The chain's CDR3 is CASSRDRGLEQPQHF. The CDR3 DNA sequence: TGTGCCAGCTCACGGGACAGGGGGCTCGAGCAGCCCCAGCATTTT.

The chain has TRBV5-5 and TRBJ2-1, with a possible D match to TRBD2 (7 bases). The CDR3 length is 13 residues. The germline V gene encodes CDR1 SGHKS and CDR2 YYEKEE (reference sequence). Trimming took 0 bases from V and 12 from J, leaving 13 bases between them. This chain's CDR3 is CASSLGRGLGQFF. The CDR3 DNA follows: TGTGCCAGCAGCTTGGGGCGGGGGCTTGGGCAGTTCTTC. The entire variable domain, with the rest obtained from reference TRBV5-5 and TRBJ2-1, is as follows: DAGVTQSPTHLIKTRGQQVTLRCSPISGHKSVSWYQQVLGQGPQFIFQYYEKEERGRGNFPDRFSARQFPNYSSELNVNALLLGDSALYLCASSLGRGLGQFFGPGTRLTVL.

J is TRBJ2-1 and V is TRBV27; 9 bases agree with TRBD2. Germline loops: CDR1 MNHEY, CDR2 SMNVEV (reference sequence). V was pared by 2 bases and J by 7 bases, with 12 bases of the junction left unmatched. This CDR3 has 17 amino acids. The CDR3, as DNA: TGTGCCAGCAGTTTACCTGGGTTTGCGGGAGGGATGAATGAGCAGTTCTTC. It yields the protein CASSLPGFAGGMNEQFF.

The rearrangement uses TRBV3-1 (or the pseudogene TRBV3-2) and TRBJ2-3; 13 bases agree with TRBD2. The CDR3 has 16 amino acids. Trimming cost V 5 bases and J 5 bases; bases outside gene matches: 7. Germline lookup yields CDR1 LGHDT and CDR2 YNNKEL (reference sequence). CDR3 in amino acids: CASSTRLAGGIDTQYF. The DNA of the CDR3 is TGTGCCAGCAGCACAAGACTAGCGGGGGGTATAGATACGCAGTATTTT.

Worth noting for this clone: Different DNA sequences within this sample yield the same CDR3. V gene TRBV19 combines with J gene TRBJ1-1; 7 bases map to TRBD1. The V gene's germline CDR1 is LNHDA and CDR2 SQIVND (reference sequence). J lost 3 bases, V lost 3 bases, and 4 bases had no gene match. This CDR3 is 14 amino acids long. This CDR3 is CASSITGVDTEAFF. In nucleotides, the CDR3 is TGTGCCAGTAGTATTACAGGGGTGGACACTGAAGCTTTCTTT.

The J gene is TRBJ1-2, the V gene TRBV28; a weak D match, TRBD1 (5 bases). With 2 bases removed from V and 4 bases from J, the gap between germline ends came to 5 bases. The CDR3 covers 12 residues. The germline V gene has CDR1 MDHEN and CDR2 SYDVKM. The CDR3 region is CASSLRGYGYTF. The CDR3 coding sequence is TGTGCCAGCAGTTTAAGGGGCTATGGCTACACCTTC.

This chain joins TRBV7-6 and TRBJ1-4; D is unclear. Trimming removed 1 base from V and 4 bases from J, with 16 bases in between. The germline CDR1 and CDR2 sequences are SGHVS and FNYEAQ. The CDR3 length is 17 residues. The CDR3 spells CASSLGTRGSNNEKLFF. CDR3 in DNA: TGTGCCAGCAGCTTAGGAACGAGAGGGTCGAATAATGAAAAACTGTTTTTT.

The table lists this clone with a few counts. This chain joins TRBV9 and TRBJ1-3; 7 positions match TRBD1. Germline V lookup: CDR1 SGDLS, CDR2 YYNGEE. CDR3 size: 14 residues. V lost 4 bases to trimming and J lost 2 bases; unmatched junction nucleotides: 3. This CDR3 reads CASSNTGAGNTIYF. CDR3 nucleotides: TGTGCCAGCAGCAATACAGGGGCTGGAAACACCATATATTTT.

This clone was recorded only once. The rearrangement joins TRBV5-1 to TRBJ1-3; D not resolved. Trimming took off 0 bases at V and 0 bases at J, with 10 bases between the two ends. The germline V gene has CDR1 SGHRS and CDR2 YFSETQ. This CDR3 region has 16 residues. CDR3 in DNA: TGCGCCAGCAGCTTGGCTACCCCCCTCTCTGGAAACACCATATATTTT. Amino acids: CASSLATPLSGNTIYF.

This rearrangement joins TRBV3-1 (or the pseudogene TRBV3-2) to TRBJ2-7; weak D call: TRBD1 (6 bases). This CDR3 region has 13 residues. Germline values: CDR1 LGHDT, CDR2 YNNKEL (reference sequence). Between the trimmed V and J ends, which lost 2 bases and 4 bases, there was a span of 9 bases. Here the CDR3 DNA reads TGTGCCAGCAGCCAACTCGGACAGTACGAGCAGTACTTC. Protein product: CASSQLGQYEQYF.

The DNA of the CDR3 is TGTGCCAGCATCGAAAGCGGGAGTGGCACAGATACGCAGTATTTT. As protein: CASIESGSGTDTQYF. The genes are TRBV7-9 and TRBJ2-3; TRBD2 matches at 8 bases. The V gene's germline CDR1 is SEHNR and CDR2 FQNEAQ (reference sequence). V gave up 7 bases and J gave up 1 base; unmatched junction bases: 7. The CDR3 runs 15 residues. Full variable domain (outside the CDR3, taken from reference TRBV7-9 and TRBJ2-3): DTGVSQNPRHKITKRGQNVTFRCDPISEHNRLYWYRQTLGQGPEFLTYFQNEAQLEKSRLLSDRFSAERPKGSFSTLEIQRTEQGDSAMYLCASIESGSGTDTQYFGPGTRLTVL.

This chain connects TRBV19 to TRBJ1-5; possible D gene TRBD1, 6 bases. The V end lost 6 bases, the J end lost 4 bases, and 7 bases lay between the germline ends. This CDR3 has 12 residues. Germline lookup yields CDR1 LNHDA and CDR2 SQIVND (reference sequence). The CDR3 loop reads CASRRGNQPQHF. The CDR3 nucleotides read TGTGCCAGTAGGAGGGGGAATCAGCCCCAGCATTTT.

This chain connects TRBV9 to TRBJ2-1; 12 bases agree with TRBD2. The V gene end was trimmed by 5 bases and the J gene end by 0 bases; junction bases not matched to a gene: 12. Germline V gene lookup returns CDR1 SGDLS and CDR2 YYNGEE. The CDR3 covers 19 residues. This chain's CDR3 is CASSVTGLAGQGSYNEQFF. CDR3 nucleotide sequence: TGTGCCAGCAGTGTGACGGGACTAGCGGGCCAAGGCTCCTACAATGAGCAGTTCTTC.